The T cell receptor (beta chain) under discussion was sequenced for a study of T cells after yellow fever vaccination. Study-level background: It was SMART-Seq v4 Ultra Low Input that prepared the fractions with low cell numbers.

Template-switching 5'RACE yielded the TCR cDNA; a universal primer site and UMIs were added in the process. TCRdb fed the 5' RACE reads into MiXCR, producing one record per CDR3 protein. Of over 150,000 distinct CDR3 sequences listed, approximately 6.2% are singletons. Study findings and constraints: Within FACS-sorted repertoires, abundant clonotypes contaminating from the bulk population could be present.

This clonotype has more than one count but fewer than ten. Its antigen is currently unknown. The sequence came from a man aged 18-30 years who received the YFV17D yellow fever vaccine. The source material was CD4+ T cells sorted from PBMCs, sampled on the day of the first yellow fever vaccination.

The CDR3 sequence is CASMPGAGDTQYF. The DNA for the CDR3 is TGTGCCAGCATGCCGGGGGCTGGAGATACGCAGTATTTT. The rearrangement links TRBV7-2 to TRBJ2-3; D may be TRBD1 or TRBD2 (6 bases each). V was pared by 7 bases and J by 5 bases, with 13 bases between. CDR3 length: 13 residues. CDR1 and CDR2 (germline): SGHTA, FQGNSA. The full variable domain, in which reference TRBV7-2 and TRBJ2-3 provide the parts outside the CDR3, is GAGVSQSPSNKVTEKGKDVELRCDPISGHTALYWYRQSLGQGLEFLIYFQGNSAPDKSGLPSDRFSAERTGGSVSTLTIQRTQQEDSAVYLCASMPGAGDTQYFGPGTRLTVL.